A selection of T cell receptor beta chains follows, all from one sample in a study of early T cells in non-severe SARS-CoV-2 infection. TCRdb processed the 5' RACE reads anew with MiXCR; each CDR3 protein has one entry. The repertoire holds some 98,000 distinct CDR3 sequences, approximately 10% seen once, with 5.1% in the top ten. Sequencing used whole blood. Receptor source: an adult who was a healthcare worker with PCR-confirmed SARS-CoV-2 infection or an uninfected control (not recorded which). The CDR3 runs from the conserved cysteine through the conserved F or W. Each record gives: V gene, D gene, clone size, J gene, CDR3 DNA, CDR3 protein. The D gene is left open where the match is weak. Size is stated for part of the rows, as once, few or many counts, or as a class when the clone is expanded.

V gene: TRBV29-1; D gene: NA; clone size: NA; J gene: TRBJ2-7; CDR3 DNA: TGCAGCGTTGCTGCGCCCTTTTCCTCTCTCGAGCAGTACTTC; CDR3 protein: CSVAAPFSSLEQYF
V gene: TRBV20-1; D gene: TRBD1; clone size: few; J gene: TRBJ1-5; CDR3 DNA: TGCAGTGCCATCGACAGGGGGAATCAGCCCCAGCATTTT; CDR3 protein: CSAIDRGNQPQHF
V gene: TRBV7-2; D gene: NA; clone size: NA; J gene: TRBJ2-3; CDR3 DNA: TGTGCCAGCAGCGTCTATGAGGGGGTCTCAGATACGCAGTATTTT; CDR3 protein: CASSVYEGVSDTQYF
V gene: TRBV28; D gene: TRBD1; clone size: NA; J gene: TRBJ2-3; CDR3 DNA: TGTGCCAGCAGTTTGAGGGACAGGGACCCAGATACGCAGTATTTT; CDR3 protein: CASSLRDRDPDTQYF
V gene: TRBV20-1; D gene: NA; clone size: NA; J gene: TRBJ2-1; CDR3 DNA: TGCAGTTCATCCCCCCCCGTCGCCGGGGAAAATGAGCAGTTCTTC; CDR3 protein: CSSSPPVAGENEQFF
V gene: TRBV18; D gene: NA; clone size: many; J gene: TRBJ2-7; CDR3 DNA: TGTGCCAGCTCACCAGAAGAAGGCGAGCAGTACTTC; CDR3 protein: CASSPEEGEQYF
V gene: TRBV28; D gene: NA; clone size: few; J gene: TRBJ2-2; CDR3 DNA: TGTGCCAGCAGTTTAGGGGGCGTGAGGACCGGGGAGCTGTTTTTT; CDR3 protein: CASSLGGVRTGELFF
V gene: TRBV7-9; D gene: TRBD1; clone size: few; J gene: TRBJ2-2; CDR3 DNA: TGTGCCAGCAGCTTTGACAGGGGCACCGGGGAGCTGTTTTTT; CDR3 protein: CASSFDRGTGELFF
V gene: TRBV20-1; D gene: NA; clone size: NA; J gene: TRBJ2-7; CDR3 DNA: TGCAGTGCAAGAGTACAGGGGACTCAGTACTTC; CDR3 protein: CSARVQGTQYF
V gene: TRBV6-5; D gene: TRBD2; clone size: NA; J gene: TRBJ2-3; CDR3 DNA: TGTGCCAGCAGCCGACTAGCGGCTACGTCCGCGGATACGCAGTATTTT; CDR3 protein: CASSRLAATSADTQYF
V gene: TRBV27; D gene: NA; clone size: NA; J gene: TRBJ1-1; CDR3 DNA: TGTGCCAGCAGTCCGTGGCAGGTCGGAACTGAAGCTTTCTTT; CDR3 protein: CASSPWQVGTEAFF
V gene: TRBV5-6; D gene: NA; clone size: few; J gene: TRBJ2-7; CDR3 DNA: TGTGCCAGCAGCTTGGGACAGAAGTACGAGCAGTACTTC; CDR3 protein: CASSLGQKYEQYF
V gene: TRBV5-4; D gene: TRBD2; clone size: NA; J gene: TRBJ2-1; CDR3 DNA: TGTGCCAGCAGCCCTACTAGCGGGATTTACAATGAGCAGTTCTTC; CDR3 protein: CASSPTSGIYNEQFF
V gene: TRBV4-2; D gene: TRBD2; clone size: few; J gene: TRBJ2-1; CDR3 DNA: TGTGCCAGCAGCCAAGATGCACTAGCGGGGTACAATGAGCAGTTCTTC; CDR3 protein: CASSQDALAGYNEQFF
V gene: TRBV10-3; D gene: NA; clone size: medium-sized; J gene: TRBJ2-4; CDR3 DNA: TGTGCCATCAGTGAGAGTATGACGGGGGAGAACATTCAGTACTTC; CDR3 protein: CAISESMTGENIQYF
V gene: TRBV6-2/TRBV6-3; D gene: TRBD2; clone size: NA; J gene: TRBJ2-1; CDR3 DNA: TGTGCCAGCAGGTCCGGACTAGCGGGTGGTTACAATGAGCAGTTCTTC; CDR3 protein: CASRSGLAGGYNEQFF
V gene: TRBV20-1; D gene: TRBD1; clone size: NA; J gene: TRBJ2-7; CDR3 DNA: TGCAGTGCCGCCAGGGGGATTTCCTCCTACGAGCAGTACTTC; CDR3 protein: CSAARGISSYEQYF
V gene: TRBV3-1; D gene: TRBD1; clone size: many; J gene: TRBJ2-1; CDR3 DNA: TGTGCCAGCAGCCTCATGGGACAGGACAACTACAATGAGCAGTTCTTC; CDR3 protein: CASSLMGQDNYNEQFF
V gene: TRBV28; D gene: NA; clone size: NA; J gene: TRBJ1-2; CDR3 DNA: TGTGCCAGCAGAGGACCTAACTATGGCTACACCTTC; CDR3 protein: CASRGPNYGYTF
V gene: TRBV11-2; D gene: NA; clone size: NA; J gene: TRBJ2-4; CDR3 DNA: TGTGCCAGCAGCGCGCGCGGGGCGAACTATGTCAACATTCAGTACTTC; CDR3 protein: CASSARGANYVNIQYF
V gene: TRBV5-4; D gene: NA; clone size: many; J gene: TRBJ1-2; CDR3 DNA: TGTGCCAGCAGCTTGGAAGGGACATATGGCTACACCTTC; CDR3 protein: CASSLEGTYGYTF
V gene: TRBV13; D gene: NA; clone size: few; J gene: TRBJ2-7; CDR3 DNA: TGTGCCAGCAGCCTCGCGGTCGACCCAAGCGAGCAGTACTTC; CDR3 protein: CASSLAVDPSEQYF
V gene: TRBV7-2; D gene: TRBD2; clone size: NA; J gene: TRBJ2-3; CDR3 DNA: TGTGCCAGCAGCTTCGGTCTAGCGGGGAACATAGATACGCAGTATTTT; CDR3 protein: CASSFGLAGNIDTQYF
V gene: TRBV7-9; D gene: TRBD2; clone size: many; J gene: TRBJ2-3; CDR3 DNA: TGTGCCAGCAGCTCGGGACTAGCGGGGGTAGCAGATACGCAGTATTTT; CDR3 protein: CASSSGLAGVADTQYF
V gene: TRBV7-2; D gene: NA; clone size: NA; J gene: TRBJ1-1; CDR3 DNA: TGTGCCAGCAGCCAAAATGGACAGCTAAACACTGAAGCTTTCTTT; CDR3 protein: CASSQNGQLNTEAFF
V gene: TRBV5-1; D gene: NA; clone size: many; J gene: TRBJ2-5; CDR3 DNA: TGCGCCAGCAGTTCAGCCATAAGTTCACCTCAAGAGACCCAGTACTTC; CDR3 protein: CASSSAISSPQETQYF
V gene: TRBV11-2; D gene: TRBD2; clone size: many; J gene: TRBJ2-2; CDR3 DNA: TGTGCCAGCAGCTTACGCCCCGTGGGCGGGAGAAGAACCGGGGAGCTGTTTTTT; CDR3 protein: CASSLRPVGGRRTGELFF
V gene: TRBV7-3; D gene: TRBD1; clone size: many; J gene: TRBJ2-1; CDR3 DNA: TGTGCCAGCAGCACATGGACAGGGGATGAGCAGTTCTTC; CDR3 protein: CASSTWTGDEQFF
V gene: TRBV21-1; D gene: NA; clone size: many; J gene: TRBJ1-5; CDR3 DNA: TGTGCCAGCAGCACATCTTATAGGGGGCGAGAATGGGACAATCAGCCCCAGCATTTT; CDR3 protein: CASSTSYRGREWDNQPQHF
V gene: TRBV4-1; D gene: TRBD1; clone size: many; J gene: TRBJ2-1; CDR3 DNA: TGCGCCAGCAGCCGATACAGGGGGCAGGGTGAGCAGTTCTTC; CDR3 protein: CASSRYRGQGEQFF
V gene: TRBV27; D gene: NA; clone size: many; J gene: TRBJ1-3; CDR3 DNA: TGTGCCAGCAGTTTTAGGGAAGGTTGGAACACCATATATTTT; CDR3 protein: CASSFREGWNTIYF